Sequencing of this T cell receptor (beta chain) was carried out in a study of blood T cell repertoires in COVID-19. With V trimmed by 4 bases and J by 7 bases, 2 bases remained unmatched. Germline V gives CDR1 SEHNR, CDR2 FQNEAQ (reference sequence). CDR3 length: 12 amino acids. This table comes from immunoSEQ multiplex PCR, and its TCRdb copy is limited to in-frame clones, with some not included. The table lists about 280,000 clones, around nine tenths of them singletons. Clinical history reported by participants formed the basis on which cohorts were assigned. What the recovered Cohort 3 donors had was two negative PCRs, clearance, or symptom resolution.

This sequence joins TRBV7-9 and TRBJ1-2, with 8 bases fitting TRBD1. The TCR was taken from a woman in her sixties or seventies who had recovered from COVID-19. The sample was PBMCs or T cells enriched from blood (not recorded which). The CDR3 is CASSSQGVGYTF. The CDR3 DNA is TGTGCCAGCAGCTCACAGGGGGTTGGCTACACCTTC.